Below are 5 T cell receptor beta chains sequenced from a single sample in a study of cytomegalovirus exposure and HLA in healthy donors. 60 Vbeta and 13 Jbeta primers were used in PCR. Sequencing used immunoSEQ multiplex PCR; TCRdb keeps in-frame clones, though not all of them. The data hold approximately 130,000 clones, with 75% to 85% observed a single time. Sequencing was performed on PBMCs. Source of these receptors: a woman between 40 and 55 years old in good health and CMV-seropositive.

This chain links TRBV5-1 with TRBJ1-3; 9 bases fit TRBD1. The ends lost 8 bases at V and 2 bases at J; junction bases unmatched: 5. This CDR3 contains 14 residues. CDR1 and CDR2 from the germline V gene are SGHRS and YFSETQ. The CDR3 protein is CASTQGAPGNTIYF. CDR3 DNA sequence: TGCGCCAGTACACAGGGGGCGCCTGGAAACACCATATATTTT.

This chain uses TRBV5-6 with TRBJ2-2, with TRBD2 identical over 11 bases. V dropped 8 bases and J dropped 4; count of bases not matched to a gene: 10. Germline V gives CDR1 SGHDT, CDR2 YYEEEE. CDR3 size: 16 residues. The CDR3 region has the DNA TGTGCCAGTTTTCAACGACTAGCGGGGAGCACCGGGGAGCTGTTTTTT. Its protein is CASFQRLAGSTGELFF.

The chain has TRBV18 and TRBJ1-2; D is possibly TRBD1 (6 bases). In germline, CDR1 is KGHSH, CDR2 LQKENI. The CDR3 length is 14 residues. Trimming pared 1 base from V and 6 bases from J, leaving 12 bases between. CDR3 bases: TGTGCCAGCTCACCACTTCCAGGGGTTGATGGCTACACCTTC. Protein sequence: CASSPLPGVDGYTF.

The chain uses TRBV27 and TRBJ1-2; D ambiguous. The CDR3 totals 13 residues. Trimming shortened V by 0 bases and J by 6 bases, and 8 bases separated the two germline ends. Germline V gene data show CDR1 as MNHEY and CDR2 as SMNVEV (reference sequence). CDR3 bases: TGTGCCAGCAGTTTATCGCCGGGTGATGGCTACACCTTC. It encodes CASSLSPGDGYTF.

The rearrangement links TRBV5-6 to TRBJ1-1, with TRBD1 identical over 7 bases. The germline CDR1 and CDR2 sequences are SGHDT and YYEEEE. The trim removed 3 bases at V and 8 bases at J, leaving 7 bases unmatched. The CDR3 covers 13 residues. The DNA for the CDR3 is TGTGCCAGCAGCTGGCTAGACAGGGACGAAGCTTTCTTT. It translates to CASSWLDRDEAFF. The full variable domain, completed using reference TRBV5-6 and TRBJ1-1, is DAGVTQSPTHLIKTRGQQVTLRCSPKSGHDTVSWYQQALGQGPQFIFQYYEEEERQRGNFPDRFSGHQFPNYSSELNVNALLLGDSALYLCASSWLDRDEAFFGQGTRLTVV.